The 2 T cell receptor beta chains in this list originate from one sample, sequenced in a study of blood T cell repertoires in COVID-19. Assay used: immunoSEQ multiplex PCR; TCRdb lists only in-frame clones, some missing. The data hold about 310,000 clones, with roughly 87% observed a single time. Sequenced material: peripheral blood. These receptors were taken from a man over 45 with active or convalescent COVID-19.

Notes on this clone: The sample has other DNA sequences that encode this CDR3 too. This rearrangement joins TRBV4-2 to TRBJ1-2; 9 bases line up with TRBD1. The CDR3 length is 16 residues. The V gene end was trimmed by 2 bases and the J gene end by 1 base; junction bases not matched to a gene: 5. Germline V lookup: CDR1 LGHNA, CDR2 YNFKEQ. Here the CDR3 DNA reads TGTGCCAGCAGCCAACCCGGGACAGGGCGTAACTATGGCTACACCTTC. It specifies CASSQPGTGRNYGYTF.

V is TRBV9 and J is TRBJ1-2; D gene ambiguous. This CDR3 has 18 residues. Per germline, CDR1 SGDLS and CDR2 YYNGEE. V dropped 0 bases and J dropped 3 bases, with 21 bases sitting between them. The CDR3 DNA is TGTGCCAGCAGCGTAGATGGGCCCGGGGAAGGCGCTTACTATGGCTACACCTTC. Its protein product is CASSVDGPGEGAYYGYTF. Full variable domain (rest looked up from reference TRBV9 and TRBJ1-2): DSGVTQTPKHLITATGQRVTLRCSPRSGDLSVYWYQQSLDQGLQFLIQYYNGEERAKGNILERFSAQQFPDLHSELNLSSLELGDSALYFCASSVDGPGEGAYYGYTFGSGTRLTVV.